The 24 T cell receptor beta chains below were found in one sample sequenced in a study of OX40 agonist ivuxolimab in advanced cancers. Data came from immunoSEQ multiplex PCR; TCRdb stores just in-frame clones and leaves some out. In the table there are roughly 53,000 clones, approximately 84% of which are singletons. The sample consisted of CD4+ or CD8+ T cells sorted from blood, taken in a trial of the OX40 agonist ivuxolimab. These receptors were obtained from an adult with an advanced solid tumor such as melanoma, head and neck, liver or kidney cancer.

The genes are TRBV27 and TRBJ2-1; TRBD2 aligns across 7 bases. CDR1 MNHEY and CDR2 SMNVEV come from the germline V gene (reference sequence). V trimming: 5 bases; J trimming: 8 bases; junction bases outside the gene matches: 15. This CDR3 contains 16 residues. The CDR3 is CASSPLFSGIKHEQFF. CDR3 sequence (DNA): TGTGCCAGCAGTCCCCTTTTCAGCGGGATTAAACATGAGCAGTTCTTC.

V is TRBV6-1 and J is TRBJ1-1; no clear D. The CDR3 loop spans 12 amino acids. Germline CDR1 reads MNHNS; CDR2 reads SASEGT. V lost 4 bases to trimming and J lost 4 bases, with 7 bases between them. The CDR3 spells CASSGVSTEAFF. The CDR3 region has the DNA TGTGCCAGCAGTGGGGTCAGCACTGAAGCTTTCTTT.

The chain recombines TRBV7-4 with TRBJ2-1; D is unclear. The germline gives CDR1 SGHVT, CDR2 SQSDAQ. With 6 bases removed from V and 9 bases from J, the gap between germline ends came to 6 bases. This CDR3 has 10 amino acids. CDR3 DNA: TGTGCCAGCAGTCTAATTGAGCAGTTCTTC. Protein sequence: CASSLIEQFF.

The chain recombines TRBV18 with TRBJ2-5; 9 bases line up with TRBD2. The germline V gene encodes CDR1 KGHSH and CDR2 LQKENI. Losses at the gene ends were 2 bases for V and 2 bases for J; bases not matched to a gene: 6. This CDR3 has 16 residues. The CDR3, as DNA: TGTGCCAGCTCACCAGGGCTAGCGGGAAGACAAGAGACCCAGTACTTC. Translating it yields CASSPGLAGRQETQYF.

The V and J genes are TRBV5-6 and TRBJ1-4; no reliable D call. The CDR3 runs to 16 residues. V was clipped by 3 bases and J by 2 bases, with 14 bases between them. The germline CDR1 and CDR2 sequences are SGHDT and YYEEEE. CDR3 residues: CASSSPRARTNEKLFF. The CDR3 nucleotides read TGTGCCAGCAGCTCGCCGCGGGCAAGGACTAATGAAAAACTGTTTTTT.

This clone was found a few times. The chain is built from TRBV9 and TRBJ1-1, with TRBD1 matching over 9 bases. V shed 4 bases, J shed 5 bases, and the junction held 6 bases outside the gene matches. Germline V gene sequence: CDR1 SGDLS, CDR2 YYNGEE. The CDR3 has 14 residues. For the CDR3, the DNA is TGTGCCAGCAGCCCTCAGACAGGGGGAACTGAAGCTTTCTTT. Amino acids: CASSPQTGGTEAFF.

The V gene is TRBV9, the J gene TRBJ1-4; unclear D gene. This CDR3 is built from 15 residues. The V gene lost 4 bases and the J gene lost 3 bases, with 13 bases spanning the gap. Germline-derived CDR1 and CDR2 are SGDLS and YYNGEE. The CDR3 spells CASSRNVGPNEKLFF. The CDR3, as DNA: TGTGCCAGCAGCCGAAACGTCGGCCCTAATGAAAAACTGTTTTTT.

The J gene is TRBJ2-1, the V gene TRBV6-1, with 7 positions matching TRBD1. V was clipped by 5 bases and J by 7 bases; unmatched bases: 8. CDR3 length: 14 amino acids. CDR1 is MNHNS and CDR2 is SASEGT in the germline V gene. The CDR3 reads CASSFWDSENEQFF. CDR3 coding DNA: TGTGCCAGCAGTTTTTGGGACAGCGAGAATGAGCAGTTCTTC.

The chain links TRBV27 to TRBJ1-1, with 8 bases aligning to TRBD1. Germline V CDR1 and CDR2: MNHEY, SMNVEV (reference sequence). The CDR3 sequence is 15 residues long. The junction had 9 bases not matched to a gene; V was cut back by 2 bases and J by 7 bases. CDR3 in DNA: TGTGCCAGCAGTTTACGAGGACAGGGAAAGGGTGAAGCTTTCTTT. Encoded protein: CASSLRGQGKGEAFF.

The chain is built from TRBV7-5 and TRBJ1-1. TRBV7-5 is deemed a pseudogene. This CDR3 region has 19 residues. This CDR3 is CVRSLGRPRAPFKNTEAFF. The CDR3, as DNA: TGTGTCAGAAGCTTAGGGAGGCCTAGGGCCCCTTTTAAGAACACTGAAGCTTTCTTT.

The rearrangement links TRBV5-5 to TRBJ2-3, with D possibly TRBD1 on 5 matching bases. Germline loops: CDR1 SGHKS, CDR2 YYEKEE (reference sequence). The CDR3 is 15 residues long. V lost 0 bases and J lost 3, with 11 bases in between. CDR3: CASSLARVGTDTQYF. CDR3 bases: TGTGCCAGCAGCTTGGCCAGGGTGGGGACAGATACGCAGTATTTT.

The gene calls are TRBV5-8 and TRBJ2-7, with unresolved D. The V end was cut by 1 base, the J end by 4 bases, with 6 bases between. The length of the CDR3 is 12 residues. Germline assignment: CDR1 SGHTS and CDR2 YDEGEE. Here the CDR3 reads CASSLLSYEQYF. The CDR3 nucleotides are TGTGCCAGCAGCTTGTTAAGTTACGAGCAGTACTTC.

The chain links TRBV5-6 to TRBJ2-3, with D tentatively TRBD1 (6 bases). The CDR3 runs 15 residues. The V gene's germline CDR1 is SGHDT and CDR2 YYEEEE. Trimming cost V 1 base and J 5 bases, with 14 bases left between them. CDR3 sequence (DNA): TGTGCCAGCAGCTTGTGGGGGCTGGCTAGAGATACGCAGTATTTT. Encoded protein: CASSLWGLARDTQYF.

The chain couples TRBV5-8 to TRBJ2-7, with a tentative D call TRBD2 (6 bases). The germline V gene encodes CDR1 SGHTS and CDR2 YDEGEE. The V end was cut by 0 bases, the J end by 3 bases, with 13 bases between. This CDR3 spans 15 amino acids. The CDR3 sequence: CASSLVGGGFYEQYF. The CDR3 nucleotides read TGTGCCAGCAGCTTGGTGGGGGGAGGATTCTACGAGCAGTACTTC.

V gene TRBV21-1 combines with J gene TRBJ2-1; TRBD1 is the table's D call and was not checked against the DNA. TRBV21-1 is recorded as a pseudogene. The CDR3 totals 13 residues. CDR3 bases: TGTGCCAGCAGCAACAGCTCCTACAATGAGCAGTTCTTC. As protein: CASSNSSYNEQFF.

This clone has just one count. This sequence joins TRBV29-1 and TRBJ1-1; D is undetermined. The CDR3 is 13 residues long. Germline CDR1 and CDR2: SQVTM and ANQGSEA. The germline V and J ends were trimmed by 3 bases and 1 base, with 9 bases remaining between them. Here the CDR3 DNA reads TGCAGCGTTGACGGCCTTACGAACACTGAAGCTTTCTTT. Protein: CSVDGLTNTEAFF.

The DNA of the CDR3 is TGTGCCAGTAGTATAGCTCCCGTAGGGGTGAACACTGAAGCTTTCTTT. This encodes CASSIAPVGVNTEAFF. The chain carries TRBV19 and TRBJ1-1, with D possibly being TRBD1 (5 bases). The CDR3 is 16 residues long. The V gene lost 1 base and the J gene lost 0 bases, with 12 bases spanning the gap. The germline CDR1 and CDR2 sequences are LNHDA and SQIVND (reference sequence).

This chain uses TRBV20-1 with TRBJ2-7; D not resolved. V was clipped by 3 bases and J by 9 bases, with 6 bases between them. Germline V gives CDR1 DFQATT, CDR2 SNEGSKA (reference sequence). This CDR3 is 9 amino acids long. CDR3 DNA: TGCAGTGCTAGTCTTGGGCAGTACTTC. As protein: CSASLGQYF.

This clone was counted only a few times. The chain couples TRBV6-6 to TRBJ1-2; weak D call: TRBD1 (5 bases). Germline CDR1 MNHNY, CDR2 SVGAGI (reference sequence). Trimming shortened V by 6 bases and J by 3 bases, and 11 bases separated the two germline ends. This CDR3 has 13 residues. In nucleotides, the CDR3 is TGTGCCAGCAGAATCCGGGACCACTATGGCTACACCTTC. It codes for CASRIRDHYGYTF.

The chain uses TRBV5-4 and TRBJ1-1; D gene unclear. The V end lost 1 base, the J end lost 4 bases, and 5 bases lay between the germline ends. The CDR3 totals 12 residues. Germline assignment: CDR1 SGHNT and CDR2 YYREEE (reference sequence). The CDR3 reads CASSLSGTEAFF. The CDR3 nucleotides are TGTGCCAGCAGCTTGTCGGGCACTGAAGCTTTCTTT. Full variable domain (remainder filled in from reference TRBV5-4 and TRBJ1-1): ETGVTQSPTHLIKTRGQQVTLRCSSQSGHNTVSWYQQALGQGPQFIFQYYREEENGRGNFPPRFSGLQFPNYSSELNVNALELDDSALYLCASSLSGTEAFFGQGTRLTVV.

The V and J genes are TRBV5-5 and TRBJ1-1, with D possibly being TRBD1 (5 bases). Germline-derived CDR1 and CDR2 are SGHKS and YYEKEE (reference sequence). Trimming stripped 1 base from V and 5 bases from J, with 12 bases between. The CDR3 spans 14 residues. Written as DNA, the CDR3 is TGTGCCAGCAGCTTGCTCGCCCGGGGGACTGAAGCTTTCTTT. Protein sequence: CASSLLARGTEAFF.

This clone was seen more than once but under ten times. V is TRBV28 and J is TRBJ2-2, with D maybe TRBD1 (7 bases). V was trimmed by 8 bases and J by 1 base, leaving 11 bases between them. The CDR3 has 14 amino acids. CDR1 is MDHEN and CDR2 is SYDVKM in the germline V gene. The CDR3 here is CASRQGGNTGELFF. Written as DNA, the CDR3 is TGTGCCAGCCGTCAGGGGGGGAACACCGGGGAGCTGTTTTTT.

This rearrangement joins TRBV4-1 to TRBJ2-1; 9 positions match TRBD2. V trimming: 0 bases; J trimming: 8 bases; junction bases outside the gene matches: 14. The germline gives CDR1 MGHRA, CDR2 YSYEKL. The CDR3 is 18 amino acids. In nucleotides, the CDR3 is TGCGCCAGCAGCCAAGATCTTGGAAGAAGGACTAGCGTCCATGAGCAGTTCTTC. Translated, it gives CASSQDLGRRTSVHEQFF.

This clone was recorded only once. The genes are TRBV2 and TRBJ1-5; TRBD1 matches at 8 bases. Germline trimming cut 5 bases from V and 2 bases from J; bases unmatched to any gene: 5. The CDR3 loop spans 15 amino acids. CDR1 SNHLY and CDR2 FYNNEI come from the germline V gene. CDR3 nucleotides: TGTGCCAGCAGTTCTACAGGGGGAGGCAATCAGCCCCAGCATTTT. This gives the protein CASSSTGGGNQPQHF.